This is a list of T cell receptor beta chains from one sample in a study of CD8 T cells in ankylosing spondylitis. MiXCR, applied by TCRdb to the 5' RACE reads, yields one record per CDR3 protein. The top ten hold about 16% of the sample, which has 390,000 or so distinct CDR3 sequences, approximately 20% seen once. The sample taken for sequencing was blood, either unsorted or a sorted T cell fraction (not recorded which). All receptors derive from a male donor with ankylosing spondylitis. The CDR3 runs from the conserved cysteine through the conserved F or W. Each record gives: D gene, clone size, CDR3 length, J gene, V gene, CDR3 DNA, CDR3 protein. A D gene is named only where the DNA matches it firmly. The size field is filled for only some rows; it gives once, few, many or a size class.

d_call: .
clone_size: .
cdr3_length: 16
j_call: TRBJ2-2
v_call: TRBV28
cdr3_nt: TGTGCCAGCAGCGATCGGGACCTGGGAGGAGCCGGGGAGCTGTTTTTT
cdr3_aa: CASSDRDLGGAGELFF

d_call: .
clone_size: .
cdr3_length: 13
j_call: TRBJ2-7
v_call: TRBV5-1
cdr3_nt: TGCGCCAGCAGCTGGGGGACGCTCTCCGAGCAGTACTTC
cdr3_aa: CASSWGTLSEQYF

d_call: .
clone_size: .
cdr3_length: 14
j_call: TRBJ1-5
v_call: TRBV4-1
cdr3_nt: TGCGCCAGCAGGAGGGAAATTAGCAATCAGCCCCAGCATTTT
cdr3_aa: CASRREISNQPQHF

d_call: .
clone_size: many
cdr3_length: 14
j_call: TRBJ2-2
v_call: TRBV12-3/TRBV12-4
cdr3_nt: TGTGCCAGCAGTAACAGGGCGGGCACCGGGGAGCTGTTTTTT
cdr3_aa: CASSNRAGTGELFF

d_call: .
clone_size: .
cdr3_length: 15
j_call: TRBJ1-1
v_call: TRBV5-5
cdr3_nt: TGTGCCAGCAGCGGGGGGCTGTGGTCTGTCACTGAAGCTTTCTTT
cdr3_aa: CASSGGLWSVTEAFF

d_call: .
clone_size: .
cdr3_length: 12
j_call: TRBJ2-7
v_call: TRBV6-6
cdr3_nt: TGTGCCAGCAGTATGGACTTTTACGAGCAGTACTTC
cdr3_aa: CASSMDFYEQYF

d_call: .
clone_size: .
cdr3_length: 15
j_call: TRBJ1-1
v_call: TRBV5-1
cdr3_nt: TGCGCCAGCAGCTCCGACCCCCGGGGAAGGACTGAAGCTTTCTTT
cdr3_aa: CASSSDPRGRTEAFF

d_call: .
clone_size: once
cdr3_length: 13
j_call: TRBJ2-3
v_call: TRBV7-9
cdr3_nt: TGTGCCAGCAGCCCCTCGCAGGCCTACCCGCAGTATTTT
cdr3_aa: CASSPSQAYPQYF

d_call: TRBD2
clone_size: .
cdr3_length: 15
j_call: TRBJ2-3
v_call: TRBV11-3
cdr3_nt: TGTGCCAGCAGCCGTAGCGGGAGTCCGGGAGATACGCAGTATTTT
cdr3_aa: CASSRSGSPGDTQYF

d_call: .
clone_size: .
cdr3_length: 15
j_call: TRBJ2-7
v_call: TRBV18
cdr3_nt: TGTGCCAGCTCCCTCCTTGGACAAGATGGCTACGAGCAGTACTTC
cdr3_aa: CASSLLGQDGYEQYF

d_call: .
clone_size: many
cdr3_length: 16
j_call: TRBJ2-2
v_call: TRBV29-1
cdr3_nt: TGCAGCGTTGAAGCCTCCACCGGCGGGCTGACCGGGGAGCTGTTTTTT
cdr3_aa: CSVEASTGGLTGELFF

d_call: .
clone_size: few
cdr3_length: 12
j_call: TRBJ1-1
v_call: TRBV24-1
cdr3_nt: TGTGCCACCCAGAGACCGAACACTGAAGCTTTCTTT
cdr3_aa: CATQRPNTEAFF

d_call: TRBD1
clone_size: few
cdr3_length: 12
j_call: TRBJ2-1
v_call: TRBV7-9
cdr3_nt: TGTGCCAGCAGCCTGGACAGGGGCGTTAGTTGCTTC
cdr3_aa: CASSLDRGVSCF

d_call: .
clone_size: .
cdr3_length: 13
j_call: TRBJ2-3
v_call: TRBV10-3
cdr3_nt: TGTGCCGCATTAGGGGGGCGCACAGATACGCAGTATTTT
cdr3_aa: CAALGGRTDTQYF

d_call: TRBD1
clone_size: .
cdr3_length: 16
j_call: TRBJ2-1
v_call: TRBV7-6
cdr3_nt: TGTGCCAGCAGCTTAATAGTCAGGGGGCCCAGCAATGAGCAGTTCTTC
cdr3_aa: CASSLIVRGPSNEQFF

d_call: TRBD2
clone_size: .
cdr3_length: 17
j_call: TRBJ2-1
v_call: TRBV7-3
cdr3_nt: TGTGCCAGCAGCTTATCTAGCGGGGCCACCCGCTACAATGAGCAGTTCTTC
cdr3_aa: CASSLSSGATRYNEQFF

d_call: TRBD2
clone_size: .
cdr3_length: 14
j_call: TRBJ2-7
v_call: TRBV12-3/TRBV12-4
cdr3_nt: TGTGCCAGCAGACTAGCGGGAGACTCCTACGAGCAGTACTTC
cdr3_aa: CASRLAGDSYEQYF

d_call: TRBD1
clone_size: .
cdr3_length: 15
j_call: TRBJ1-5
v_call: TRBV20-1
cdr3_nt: TGCAGTGCTAGAGAAGGCGGGACAGGGGTTGGAGCCCAGCATTTT
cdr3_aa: CSAREGGTGVGAQHF

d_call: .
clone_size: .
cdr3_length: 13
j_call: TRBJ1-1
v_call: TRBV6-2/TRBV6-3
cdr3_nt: TGTGCCAGCAGTCCTCGAGACTACACTGAAGCTTTCTTT
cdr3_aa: CASSPRDYTEAFF

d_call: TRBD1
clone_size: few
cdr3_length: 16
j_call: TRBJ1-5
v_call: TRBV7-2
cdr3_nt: TGTGCCAGCAGTAAAGAGGGGACAGATAGCAATCAGCCCCAGCATTTT
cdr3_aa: CASSKEGTDSNQPQHF

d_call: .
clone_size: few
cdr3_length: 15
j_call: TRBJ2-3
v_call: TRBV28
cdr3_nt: TGTGCCAGCAGTTTCCCAGGGTACGGCACAGATACGCAGTATTTT
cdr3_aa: CASSFPGYGTDTQYF

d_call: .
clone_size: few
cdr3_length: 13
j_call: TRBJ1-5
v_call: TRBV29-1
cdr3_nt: TGCAGCGTTGCCGGCGGCGTGGATCAGCCCCAGCATTTT
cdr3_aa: CSVAGGVDQPQHF

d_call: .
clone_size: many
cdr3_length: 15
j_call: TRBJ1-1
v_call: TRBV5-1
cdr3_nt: TGCGCCAGCAGCTTTGGAGGCCGGATAGGCACTGAAGCTTTCTTT
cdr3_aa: CASSFGGRIGTEAFF

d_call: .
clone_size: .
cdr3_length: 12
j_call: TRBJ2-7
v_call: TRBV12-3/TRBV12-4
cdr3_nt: TGTGCCAGCAGTGCCAATAGTGACGAGCAGTACTTC
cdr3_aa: CASSANSDEQYF

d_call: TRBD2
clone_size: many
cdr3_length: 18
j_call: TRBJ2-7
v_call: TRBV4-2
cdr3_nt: TGTGCCAGCAGCCAAGATGAAGCGGGAGACAGTTGGTCCTACGAGCAGTACTTC
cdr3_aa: CASSQDEAGDSWSYEQYF

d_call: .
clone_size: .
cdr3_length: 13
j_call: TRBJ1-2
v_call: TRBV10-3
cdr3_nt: TGTGCCATCAGTGAGGGAGGGGACTATGGCTACACCTTC
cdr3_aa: CAISEGGDYGYTF

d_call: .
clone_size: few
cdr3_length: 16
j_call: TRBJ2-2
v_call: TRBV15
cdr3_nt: TGTGCCACCAGCAGAGATGGACGGGAGTCCACCGGGGAGCTGTTTTTT
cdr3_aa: CATSRDGRESTGELFF

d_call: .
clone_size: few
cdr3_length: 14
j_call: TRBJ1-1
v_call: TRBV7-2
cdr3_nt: TGTGCCAGCAGCTTAGTGGGCAGGGCTGGTGAAGCTTTCTTT
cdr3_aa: CASSLVGRAGEAFF

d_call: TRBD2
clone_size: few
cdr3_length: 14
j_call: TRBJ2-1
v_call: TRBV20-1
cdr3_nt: TGCAGTGCTAGTAGCGGGAGGGTGTACAATGAGCAGTTCTTC
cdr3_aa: CSASSGRVYNEQFF

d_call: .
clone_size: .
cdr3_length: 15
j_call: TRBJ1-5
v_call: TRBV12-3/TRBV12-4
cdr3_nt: TGTGCCAGCAGTCCTAGGGTCAATAGCAATCAGCCCCAGCATTTT
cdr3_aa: CASSPRVNSNQPQHF

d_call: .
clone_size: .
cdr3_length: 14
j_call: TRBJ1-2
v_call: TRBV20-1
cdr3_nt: TGCAGTGCTAGCACCCCGACGGGGGACTATGGCTACACCTTC
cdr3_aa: CSASTPTGDYGYTF

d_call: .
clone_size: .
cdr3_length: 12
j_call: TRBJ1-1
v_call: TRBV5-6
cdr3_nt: TGTGCCAGCAGCCGGGGGCAGATCGAAGCTTTCTTT
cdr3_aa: CASSRGQIEAFF

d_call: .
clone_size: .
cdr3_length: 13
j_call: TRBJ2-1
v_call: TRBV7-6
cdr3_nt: TGTGCCAGCAGCTTCGACGGAAACAATGAGCAGTTCTTC
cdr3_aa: CASSFDGNNEQFF

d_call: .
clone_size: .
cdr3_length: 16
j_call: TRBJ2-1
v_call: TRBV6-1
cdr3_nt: TGTGCCAGCAGTACCGCCCTACAGGGCGGGTACAATGAGCAGTTCTTC
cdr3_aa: CASSTALQGGYNEQFF

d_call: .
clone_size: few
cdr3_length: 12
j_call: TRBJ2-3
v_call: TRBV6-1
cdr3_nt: TGTGCCAGCAGTGAGTTGTTAGATACGCAGTATTTT
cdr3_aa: CASSELLDTQYF

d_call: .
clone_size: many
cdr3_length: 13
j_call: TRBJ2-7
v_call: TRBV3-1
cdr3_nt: TGTGCCAGCAGCCACCCGAACAGAGCCGAGCAGTACTTC
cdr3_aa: CASSHPNRAEQYF

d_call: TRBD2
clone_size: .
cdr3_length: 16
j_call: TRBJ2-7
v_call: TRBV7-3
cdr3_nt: TGTGCCAGCAGCTTAAGGCCGACTAGCGGGGGCTACGAGCAGTACTTC
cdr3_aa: CASSLRPTSGGYEQYF

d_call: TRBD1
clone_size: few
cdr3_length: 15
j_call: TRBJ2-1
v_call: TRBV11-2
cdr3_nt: TGTGCCAGCAGCTTGGCACAGGGGTTCCCAGGTGAGCAGTTCTTC
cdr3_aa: CASSLAQGFPGEQFF

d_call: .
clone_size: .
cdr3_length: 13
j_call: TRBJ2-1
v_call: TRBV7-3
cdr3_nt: TGTGCCAGCAGCTTGAACTCATTCTATGAGCAGTTCTTC
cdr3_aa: CASSLNSFYEQFF

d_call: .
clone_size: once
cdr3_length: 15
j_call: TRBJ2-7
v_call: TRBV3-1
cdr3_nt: TGTGCCAGCAGCCTCCTACGGACAGCTACCTACGAGCAGTACTTC
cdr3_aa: CASSLLRTATYEQYF

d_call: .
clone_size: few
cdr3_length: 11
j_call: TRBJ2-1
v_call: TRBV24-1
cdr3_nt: TGTGCCACCAGTGATCCCAATGAGCAGTTCTTC
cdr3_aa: CATSDPNEQFF

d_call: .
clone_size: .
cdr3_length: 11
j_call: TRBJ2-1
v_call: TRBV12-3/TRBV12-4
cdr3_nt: TGTGCCAGCAGTTTAACGTATGAGCAGTTCTTC
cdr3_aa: CASSLTYEQFF

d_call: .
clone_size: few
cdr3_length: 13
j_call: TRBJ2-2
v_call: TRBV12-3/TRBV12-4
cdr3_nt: TGTGCCAGCAGTTTCTGGCCCACCGGGGAGCTGTTTTTT
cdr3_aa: CASSFWPTGELFF

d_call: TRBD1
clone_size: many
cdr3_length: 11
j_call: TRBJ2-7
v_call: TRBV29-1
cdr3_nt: TGCAGCGTAGGACAGGGATTCGAGCAGTACTTC
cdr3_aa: CSVGQGFEQYF

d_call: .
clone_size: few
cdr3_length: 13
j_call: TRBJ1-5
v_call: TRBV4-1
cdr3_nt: TGCGCCAGCAGCCAAGATTTCGGCCAGCCCCAGCATTTT
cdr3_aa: CASSQDFGQPQHF

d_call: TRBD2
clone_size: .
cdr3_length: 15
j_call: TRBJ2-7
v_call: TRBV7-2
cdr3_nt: TGTGCCAGCAGCTTAGATAGGGCGGGAGCTGGCGAGCAGTACTTC
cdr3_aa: CASSLDRAGAGEQYF

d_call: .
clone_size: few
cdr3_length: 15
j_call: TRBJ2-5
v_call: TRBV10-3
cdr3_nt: TGTGCCATCAGTGAGTCGACAGCGGTGGGAGAGACCCAGTACTTC
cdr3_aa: CAISESTAVGETQYF

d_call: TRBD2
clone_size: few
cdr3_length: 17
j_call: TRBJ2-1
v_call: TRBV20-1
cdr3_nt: TGCAGTGCTAGTTTCGCCGCCTGGCTAGCGGGTAACAATGAGCAGTTCTTC
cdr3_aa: CSASFAAWLAGNNEQFF

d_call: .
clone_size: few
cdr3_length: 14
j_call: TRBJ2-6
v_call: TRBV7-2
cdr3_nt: TGTGCCAGCACCAGGAGCTCTGGGGCCAACGTCCTGACTTTC
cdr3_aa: CASTRSSGANVLTF

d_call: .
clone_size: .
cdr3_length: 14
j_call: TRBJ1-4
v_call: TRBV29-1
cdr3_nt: TGCAGCGTTACCCCGACGGGGGGCCAAGAAAAACTGTTTTTT
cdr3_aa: CSVTPTGGQEKLFF

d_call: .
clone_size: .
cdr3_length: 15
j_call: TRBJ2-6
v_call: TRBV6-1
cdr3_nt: TGTGCCAGCACCGGTCGAGTAAGGGGGGCCAACGTCCTGACTTTC
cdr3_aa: CASTGRVRGANVLTF